These 25 T cell receptor beta chains came from one sample sequenced in a study of blood T cell repertoires in COVID-19. Repertoires were generated with immunoSEQ multiplex PCR, while TCRdb's copy carries only in-frame clones and drops some. The sample records about 120,000 clones, 81% being singletons. Material: peripheral blood. These TCRs come from a man aged 25-45 years with COVID-19, enrolled during active disease.

The V call is TRBV27, the J call TRBJ2-1; perhaps TRBD2 as D (6 bases). Trimming took 6 bases from V and 8 from J, leaving 14 bases between them. CDR1 and CDR2 (germline): MNHEY, SMNVEV (reference sequence). The CDR3 runs to 13 residues. The CDR3 nucleotides read TGTGCCAGCAGCTTTACTAGCATCTATGAGCAGTTCTTC. Its protein is CASSFTSIYEQFF.

J is TRBJ2-3 and V is TRBV11-3; TRBD2 agrees at 9 bases. Germline assignment: CDR1 SGHNT and CDR2 YENEEA. V lost 4 bases to trimming and J lost 4 bases; unmatched junction nucleotides: 9. The CDR3 length is 16 residues. The CDR3 loop reads CASSSAGLAPADTQYF. Written as DNA, the CDR3 is TGTGCCAGCAGCTCCGCGGGACTAGCACCCGCAGATACGCAGTATTTT.

The J gene is TRBJ2-7, the V gene TRBV18, with D possibly TRBD1 on 5 matching bases. The germline V and J ends were trimmed by 3 bases and 2 bases, with 20 bases remaining between them. Germline V gene data show CDR1 as KGHSH and CDR2 as LQKENI. CDR3 length: 17 amino acids. CDR3 amino acids: CASSPQATAPVTYEQYF. The CDR3 DNA follows: TGTGCCAGCTCACCTCAAGCGACAGCGCCGGTAACCTACGAGCAGTACTTC.

The table lists this clone with a count of one. The CDR3 here is CATSDDSVFYEQYF. CDR3 nucleotides: TGTGCCACCAGCGACGACTCCGTTTTCTACGAGCAGTACTTC. The chain recombines TRBV15 with TRBJ2-7; no firm D call. The V end lost 5 bases, the J end lost 3 bases, and 14 bases lay between the germline ends. The CDR3 length is 14 residues. Germline V gene lookup returns CDR1 LNHNV and CDR2 YYDKDF (reference sequence).

J is TRBJ2-2 and V is TRBV4-1, with 8 bases identical to TRBD1. The CDR3 runs 15 residues. V was clipped by 5 bases and J by 5 bases; unmatched bases: 7. CDR1 and CDR2 from the germline V gene are MGHRA and YSYEKL. The DNA of the CDR3 is TGCGCCAGCAGCACAGGGGGAGTTGTGACCGGGGAGCTGTTTTTT. Translating gives CASSTGGVVTGELFF.

The chain links TRBV5-6 to TRBJ2-7, with TRBD1 as a possible D gene (6 bases). This CDR3 is 14 amino acids long. V shed 3 bases and J shed 3 bases, with 13 bases lying between them. CDR1 SGHDT and CDR2 YYEEEE come from the germline V gene. The CDR3 loop is CASSSGTQVYEQYF. The CDR3 DNA reads as TGTGCCAGCAGCTCCGGGACACAAGTCTACGAGCAGTACTTC.

The CDR3 region is CASSLGLSYEQFF. In nucleotides, the CDR3 is TGTGCCAGCAGCCTCGGACTAAGCTATGAGCAGTTCTTC. The chain has TRBV11-2 and TRBJ2-1, with D possibly TRBD2 on 6 matching bases. The germline CDR1 and CDR2 sequences are SGHAT and FQNNGV. CDR3 length: 13 residues. Trimming left V 5 bases short and J 8 bases short, with 13 bases between.

The chain has TRBV7-8 and TRBJ1-2; 7 bases fit TRBD1. Unmatched junction bases numbered 4, after V lost 2 bases and J lost 1 base. Germline V CDR1 and CDR2: SGHVS, FQNEAQ. The CDR3 has 15 amino acids. Here the CDR3 reads CASSLMAGGNYGYTF. In nucleotides, the CDR3 is TGTGCCAGCAGCTTAATGGCAGGGGGTAACTATGGCTACACCTTC. The full variable domain, completed using reference TRBV7-8 and TRBJ1-2, is GAGVSQSPRYKVAKRGQDVALRCDPISGHVSLFWYQQALGQGPEFLTYFQNEAQLDKSGLPSDRFFAERPEGSVSTLKIQRTQQEDSAVYLCASSLMAGGNYGYTFGSGTRLTVV.

This chain connects TRBV7-6 to TRBJ1-6; D is ambiguous. The germline CDR1 and CDR2 sequences are SGHVS and FNYEAQ. The CDR3 is 16 amino acids. The V gene lost 4 bases and the J gene lost 0 bases, with 10 bases spanning the gap. CDR3 protein: CASSSGSSSYNSPLHF. The CDR3 DNA is TGTGCCAGCAGCTCCGGGTCAAGCTCCTATAATTCACCCCTCCACTTT.

This chain connects TRBV25-1 to TRBJ1-2; perhaps TRBD1 as D (6 bases). Germline CDR1 is MGHDK and CDR2 is SYGVNS. Between the trimmed V and J ends, which lost 2 bases and 8 bases, there was a span of 15 bases. This CDR3 contains 14 residues. The CDR3 sequence is CASSEPRGSEGYTF. For the CDR3, the DNA is TGTGCCAGCAGTGAACCCAGGGGATCCGAAGGCTACACCTTC.

This chain connects TRBV4-1 to TRBJ2-5; 8 bases fit TRBD1. Trimming cost V 2 bases and J 2 bases; bases outside gene matches: 7. The CDR3 runs 16 residues. Germline assignment: CDR1 MGHRA and CDR2 YSYEKL. CDR3 loop: CASSQIGQGRQETQYF. CDR3 nucleotides: TGCGCCAGCAGCCAAATTGGACAGGGCCGGCAAGAGACCCAGTACTTC.

V and J are TRBV19 and TRBJ1-1; TRBD1 matches at 10 bases. The V and J ends lost 5 bases and 2 bases, in that order; junction bases with no gene match: 8. There are 16 residues in the CDR3. Looked up from germline, CDR1 is LNHDA and CDR2 is SQIVND (reference sequence). The CDR3 nucleotides read TGTGCCAGTAGTTCACGACAGGGGGCCTTAAACACTGAAGCTTTCTTT. It translates to CASSSRQGALNTEAFF.

The chain links TRBV7-9 to TRBJ2-7; 10 nucleotides align to TRBD2. Trimming removed 5 bases from V and 1 base from J; junction bases left unmatched: 5. Germline CDR1 is SEHNR and CDR2 is FQNEAQ (reference sequence). The CDR3 totals 15 residues. CDR3 region: CASSPPSGGSYEQYF. CDR3 nucleotide sequence: TGTGCCAGCAGCCCCCCTAGCGGGGGTTCCTACGAGCAGTACTTC.

In this sample, this clone turned up a few times. V usage is TRBV21-1 and J usage is TRBJ2-1; TRBD2 is taken as the D call from the table, unchecked against the DNA. TRBV21-1 is a recognized pseudogene. The CDR3 spans 21 residues. The CDR3 DNA follows: TGTGCCAGCAGCCCTGGGATGGGTGCTAGCGGGTATTCTTCCCCCTACAATGAGCAGTTCTTC. Translation gives CASSPGMGASGYSSPYNEQFF.

This clone appeared once. CDR3 loop: CASSLDRGISYGYTF. CDR3 sequence (DNA): TGTGCCAGCAGCTTAGACAGGGGTATTTCCTATGGCTACACCTTC. The genes are TRBV7-8 and TRBJ1-2, with 7 bases aligning to TRBD1. Germline assignment: CDR1 SGHVS and CDR2 FQNEAQ. V dropped 1 base and J dropped 4; count of bases not matched to a gene: 6. CDR3 size: 15 residues. Complete variable domain (other parts from reference TRBV7-8 and TRBJ1-2): GAGVSQSPRYKVAKRGQDVALRCDPISGHVSLFWYQQALGQGPEFLTYFQNEAQLDKSGLPSDRFFAERPEGSVSTLKIQRTQQEDSAVYLCASSLDRGISYGYTFGSGTRLTVV.

The chain uses TRBV11-1 and TRBJ2-5; 7 nucleotides agree with TRBD1. With 5 bases clipped from V and 2 bases from J, the junction kept 5 bases outside the gene matches. CDR3 length: 14 residues. Germline CDR1 and CDR2: SGHAT and FQDESV (reference sequence). The CDR3 nucleotides read TGTGCCAGCAGCCGTGGGACAGTTCAAGAGACCCAGTACTTC. Translation gives CASSRGTVQETQYF.

The chain couples TRBV28 to TRBJ1-4; 7 positions match TRBD1. There are 17 residues in the CDR3. Germline values: CDR1 MDHEN, CDR2 SYDVKM. V trimming: 6 bases; J trimming: 0 bases; junction bases outside the gene matches: 10. The CDR3 protein is CASRPYPGTATNEKLFF. In DNA, the CDR3 is TGTGCCAGCAGACCATATCCCGGGACAGCAACTAATGAAAAACTGTTTTTT. The whole variable domain, filled in from reference TRBV28 and TRBJ1-4, reads DVKVTQSSRYLVKRTGEKVFLECVQDMDHENMFWYRQDPGLGLRLIYFSYDVKMKEKGDIPEGYSVSREKKERFSLILESASTNQTSMYLCASRPYPGTATNEKLFFGSGTQLSVL.

The CDR3 protein is CASSSPQGLGSPLHF. In DNA form, the CDR3 reads TGTGCCAGCAGTTCCCCCCAGGGTCTAGGGTCACCCCTCCACTTT. The V gene is TRBV28, the J gene TRBJ1-6, with D maybe TRBD1 (5 bases). The CDR3 consists of 15 residues. Germline CDR1 MDHEN, CDR2 SYDVKM. V was shortened by 4 bases and J by 10 bases, with 17 bases between the two germline ends.

V is TRBV19 and J is TRBJ2-1, with 7 bases matching TRBD2. V dropped 4 bases and J dropped 7; count of bases not matched to a gene: 7. The CDR3 is made up of 14 amino acids. Germline CDR1 reads LNHDA; CDR2 reads SQIVND (reference sequence). Here the CDR3 reads CASSRGGSTNEQFF. The CDR3 coding sequence is TGTGCCAGTAGTAGGGGCGGGAGCACGAATGAGCAGTTCTTC.

The chain is built from TRBV28 and TRBJ2-3; 9 bases are a match to TRBD1. Germline assignment: CDR1 MDHEN and CDR2 SYDVKM. Germline trimming cut 6 bases from V and 4 bases from J; bases unmatched to any gene: 11. The CDR3 is 16 residues long. Here the CDR3 DNA reads TGTGCCAGCAGCCAACCGACAGGGGGTTATGCAGATACGCAGTATTTT. It specifies CASSQPTGGYADTQYF.

The chain employs TRBV23-1 and TRBJ2-2; 8 bases are shared with TRBD1. TRBV23-1 is an ORF, and what it does is uncertain. The V gene end was trimmed by 2 bases and the J gene end by 3 bases; junction bases not matched to a gene: 8. This CDR3 region has 17 residues. In DNA, the CDR3 is TGCGCCAGCAGTCAAGACTGGGACAGGCCTGACACCGGGGAGCTGTTTTTT. Translated, it gives CASSQDWDRPDTGELFF.

The chain employs TRBV27 and TRBJ2-5, with TRBD2 as a possible D gene (5 bases). Trimming shortened V by 4 bases and J by 5 bases, and 17 bases separated the two germline ends. CDR1 is MNHEY and CDR2 is SMNVEV in the germline V gene (reference sequence). This CDR3 has 15 amino acids. In DNA form, the CDR3 reads TGTGCCAGCAGTTCACCTCCGACGGGGTCCGAGACCCAGTACTTC. This encodes CASSSPPTGSETQYF.

This clone occurred a few times. The chain recombines TRBV4-1 with TRBJ2-1; 9 nucleotides align to TRBD2. CDR1 is MGHRA, CDR2 YSYEKL, per germline. Trimming took 1 base from V and 0 from J; bases not matched to a gene: 10. The CDR3 totals 19 residues. The CDR3 sequence: CASSQVSGSGRFSYNEQFF. The CDR3 DNA reads as TGCGCCAGCAGCCAAGTATCGGGAAGCGGGAGGTTCTCCTACAATGAGCAGTTCTTC.

The V and J genes are TRBV9 and TRBJ2-1; D gene unclear. The germline gives CDR1 SGDLS, CDR2 YYNGEE. The CDR3 spans 13 residues. V shed 3 bases and J shed 7 bases, with 11 bases lying between them. The CDR3 sequence is CASSASDYNEQFF. DNA for the CDR3: TGTGCCAGCAGCGCGAGCGATTATAATGAGCAGTTCTTC.

This clone was observed a few times. The same CDR3 is also encoded by other DNA sequences in this sample. J is TRBJ2-2 and V is TRBV4-3; 7 bases map to TRBD1. After removal of 1 base from V and 6 bases from J, the junction contained 5 bases not matched to a gene. The CDR3 contains 15 residues. Germline CDR1 LGHNA, CDR2 YSLEER. The CDR3 loop reads CASSQGDRESGELFF. CDR3 bases: TGCGCCAGCAGCCAAGGTGACAGGGAATCCGGGGAGCTGTTTTTT.